This T cell receptor (beta chain) appears in the sequencing data of a study of blood T cell repertoires in COVID-19. Study overall: PBMCs, B-cell-depleted T cells, or T cells were the source of the cDNA or gDNA that made up the material.

The germline V gene encodes CDR1 LNHNV and CDR2 YYDKDF (reference sequence). The V end was cut by 1 base, the J end by 8 bases, with 11 bases between. The CDR3 runs 14 residues. Original processing notes: Nucleated cell counts were estimated from reference gene primer amplification. The method was immunoSEQ multiplex PCR; TCRdb's version includes in-frame clones alone and lacks a portion of them. For V, J and clone size, that table is used; D and trimming come from the DNA. Here the sample spans about 90,000 clones, 87% being singletons. This clone was picked up one time. This clonotype was sampled from a human donor in a cohort sampled during active COVID-19. The rearrangement joins TRBV15 to TRBJ1-4; D not certain. Material for sequencing was peripheral blood. CDR3 amino acids: CATSRGEGKEKLFF. CDR3 nucleotides: TGTGCCACCAGCAGAGGGGAGGGTAAGGAAAAACTGTTTTTT. Full variable domain (outside the CDR3, taken from reference TRBV15 and TRBJ1-4): DAMVIQNPRYQVTQFGKPVTLSCSQTLNHNVMYWYQQKSSQAPKLLFHYYDKDFNNEADTPDNFQSRRPNTSFCFLDIRSPGLGDTAMYLCATSRGEGKEKLFFGSGTQLSVL.